The T cell receptor beta chain under discussion was sequenced for a study of siplizumab effects on memory and regulatory T cells. General study results and limits: Naive or memory phenotype assignment was not possible for roughly 75-97% of proliferating CD4+ or CD8+ clones. Tracing alloreactive clones into unstimulated subsets worked for only a minor fraction of them. Unstimulated naive T cells seemed to show more diversity than memory cells did, and they also seemed to be among the major contributors to the alloresponse.

As concerns this clone: Its antigen is not known.

Sequencing used immunoSEQ multiplex PCR; TCRdb keeps in-frame clones, though not all of them. This sample has about 50,000 clones, with about 97% found just once. CDR1 is SQVTM and CDR2 is ANQGSEA in the germline V gene. CDR3 size: 12 residues. The V gene lost 3 bases and the J gene lost 5 bases, with 10 bases spanning the gap. This TCR was recovered from a human donor in good health. Input material: naive CD8+ T cells sorted from blood. The V and J genes are TRBV29-1 and TRBJ2-5; D is uncertain. CDR3 nucleotide sequence: TGCAGCGTTGATCCAGAAAGCGAGACCCAGTACTTC. Protein: CSVDPESETQYF.